This T cell receptor beta chain was recovered during a study of metastatic and nonmetastatic thyroid tumors. CDR1 is SQVTM, CDR2 ANQGSEA, per germline. The length of the CDR3 is 14 residues. V dropped 4 bases and J dropped 0 bases, with 10 bases sitting between them. This clone was recorded at least ten times. Its antigen is as yet unknown. Other DNA variants within this sample encode the same CDR3. Not a single patient had been given any form of treatment at any point before undergoing thyroid surgery. TCRdb re-analyzed the PCR reads using MiXCR. The top ten hold less than 4% of the sample, which has about 19,000 clones, 25% seen once. Overall study findings and caveats: Within blood and tumor, benign nodules reportedly had significantly lower TCR beta diversity than malignant thyroid tumors did.

Sequencing was carried out using blood. The chain uses TRBV29-1 and TRBJ1-3; D call uncertain. This TCR was recovered from a male donor with papillary thyroid cancer or a benign thyroid nodule (not recorded which). Some clones in this sample may be carry-over from other donors' samples. This CDR3 reads CSVVNEASGNTIYF. CDR3 coding DNA: TGCAGCGTTGTTAACGAAGCCTCTGGAAACACCATATATTTT.